The 14 T cell receptor beta chains below were found in one sample sequenced in a study of post-analysis software for immune sequencing data. Notes on the study in general: TRBV segments more frequent in patients than in controls numbered several and included TRBV5-6, TRBV5-1 and TRBV20-1.

Their target antigens are unknown. Every TCR beta cDNA library bore unique molecular identifiers. TCRdb re-called the PCR reads through MiXCR, storing one row per CDR3 protein. The data hold about 500,000 distinct CDR3 sequences, with approximately 45% observed a single time. Sequencing used blood. These receptors were obtained from a girl aged 10 to 17 with multiple sclerosis.

The chain has TRBV5-5 and TRBJ1-1; D gene ambiguous. The CDR3 spans 12 residues. Trimming removed 1 base at V and 5 bases at J, with 6 bases between. CDR1 and CDR2 (germline): SGHKS, YYEKEE (reference sequence). In nucleotides, the CDR3 is TGTGCCAGCAGCTTGTCACGGACTGAAGCTTTCTTT. It is translated as CASSLSRTEAFF.

V gene TRBV18 combines with J gene TRBJ1-5; TRBD1 is a possible D gene (5 bases). Germline V CDR1 and CDR2: KGHSH, LQKENI. The CDR3 is 13 residues long. Trimming took off 6 bases at V and 5 bases at J, with 11 bases between the two ends. In DNA form, the CDR3 reads TGTGCCAGCTCCCTCCAGGGAGATCAGCCCCAGCATTTT. Protein sequence: CASSLQGDQPQHF.

This chain joins TRBV5-1 and TRBJ2-1; 11 bases agree with TRBD2. This CDR3 has 15 residues. J gave up 6 bases and V 4 bases, and 6 bases lay outside the gene matches. The germline V gene encodes CDR1 SGHRS and CDR2 YFSETQ. The CDR3 reads CASSEGLAEINEQFF. The CDR3 nucleotides are TGCGCCAGCAGCGAGGGACTAGCGGAGATCAATGAGCAGTTCTTC.

In its sample, this clonotype was seen a few times. The rearrangement joins TRBV10-3 to TRBJ2-7; 8 bases map to TRBD1. Per the germline V gene, CDR1 is ENHRY and CDR2 is SYGVKD. J was trimmed by 5 bases and V by 6 bases; bases with no gene match: 9. CDR3 size: 14 residues. CDR3 region: CAISKTDRDDEQYF. CDR3 nucleotide sequence: TGTGCCATCAGCAAAACGGACAGGGACGACGAGCAGTACTTC.

In this sample, this clonotype turned up a few times. J is TRBJ1-2 and V is TRBV20-1; 8 nucleotides line up with TRBD1. Per the germline V gene, CDR1 is DFQATT and CDR2 is SNEGSKA (reference sequence). CDR3 length: 12 residues. The ends lost 8 bases at V and 6 bases at J; junction bases unmatched: 8. The DNA of the CDR3 is TGCAGTCATCCAGGGGGCCTCAATGGCTACACCTTC. Translation gives CSHPGGLNGYTF.

A few counts support this clonotype. The chain combines TRBV4-1 with TRBJ2-7; D not certain. CDR1 is MGHRA, CDR2 YSYEKL, per germline. CDR3 length: 15 amino acids. Trimming shortened V by 1 base and J by 0 bases, and 10 bases separated the two germline ends. The CDR3 sequence is CASSQVSQPSYEQYF. In DNA, the CDR3 is TGCGCCAGCAGCCAAGTATCCCAGCCCTCCTACGAGCAGTACTTC.

This clonotype was found many times. J is TRBJ2-7 and V is TRBV7-2; 9 bases are shared with TRBD2. The CDR3 loop spans 14 amino acids. Germline V gene lookup returns CDR1 SGHTA and CDR2 FQGNSA. The junction had 6 bases not matched to a gene; V was cut back by 5 bases and J by 4 bases. CDR3 bases: TGTGCCAGCAGCGCCGATAGCGGGAGTTACGAGCAGTACTTC. It encodes CASSADSGSYEQYF.

The chain recombines TRBV28 with TRBJ1-2, with a weak D call TRBD1 (5 bases). The germline V and J ends were trimmed by 3 bases and 11 bases, with 19 bases remaining between them. The germline V gene encodes CDR1 MDHEN and CDR2 SYDVKM. The CDR3 sequence is 14 residues long. The CDR3 is CASSFELGRQGYTF. The CDR3 coding sequence is TGTGCCAGCAGTTTTGAGCTGGGCAGGCAGGGATACACCTTC.

The V gene is TRBV29-1, the J gene TRBJ2-6; D not resolved. The V gene's germline CDR1 is SQVTM and CDR2 ANQGSEA. With 3 bases removed from V and 0 bases from J, the gap between germline ends came to 3 bases. The CDR3 has 13 residues. CDR3 residues: CSVDSSGANVLTF. The CDR3 DNA reads as TGCAGCGTTGACAGCTCTGGGGCCAACGTCCTGACTTTC.

This clonotype has more than one count but fewer than ten. The V and J genes are TRBV28 and TRBJ1-2, with 10 bases matching TRBD1. Germline V gene sequence: CDR1 MDHEN, CDR2 SYDVKM. The CDR3 length is 12 residues. Trimming removed 5 bases from V and 6 bases from J; junction bases left unmatched: 0. CDR3 amino acids: CASSGQGDGYTF. The CDR3, as DNA: TGTGCCAGCAGTGGACAGGGGGATGGCTACACCTTC.

V gene TRBV7-9 combines with J gene TRBJ1-2; 10 bases are a match to TRBD1. With V trimmed by 5 bases and J by 4 bases, 7 bases remained unmatched. The length of the CDR3 is 15 residues. The germline V gene has CDR1 SEHNR and CDR2 FQNEAQ (reference sequence). CDR3 protein: CASSAPGQGIYGYTF. In nucleotides, the CDR3 is TGTGCCAGCAGCGCTCCGGGACAGGGGATCTATGGCTACACCTTC.

V and J are TRBV5-4 and TRBJ2-3; maybe TRBD2 (6 bases). CDR1 is SGHNT, CDR2 YYREEE, per germline (reference sequence). V was trimmed by 3 bases and J by 2 bases, leaving 13 bases between them. The CDR3 has 15 amino acids. The CDR3 nucleotides read TGTGCCAGCAGCTCCAGGGACTTCTACACAGATACGCAGTATTTT. The encoded protein is CASSSRDFYTDTQYF.

This sequence joins TRBV4-2 and TRBJ2-1; possibly TRBD2 for D (5 bases). V lost 3 bases and J 3 bases, leaving 18 bases between the germline ends. The CDR3 spans 17 residues. Germline assignment: CDR1 LGHNA and CDR2 YNFKEQ. The CDR3 region has the DNA TGTGCCAGCAGCCAGGAGGTCCTGGGAGATAGCTACAATGAGCAGTTCTTC. This encodes CASSQEVLGDSYNEQFF.

This rearrangement joins TRBV12-3 or TRBV12-4 to TRBJ1-2; D call uncertain. V lost 6 bases and J lost 5, with 7 bases in between. CDR3 length equals 11 residues. CDR3 bases: TGTGCCAGCAGCAACGTATATGGCTACACCTTC. It codes for CASSNVYGYTF.